The 8 T cell receptor beta chains reported below all come from one sample, sequenced in a study of T-cell reconstitution after alpha-beta-depleted transplantation in children. This sample's TCRbeta library carried unique molecular identifier barcodes. MiXCR, run by TCRdb on the PCR reads, gives a single entry per CDR3 protein. The sample holds approximately 520,000 distinct CDR3 sequences; approximately 32% are singletons and the top ten take 2.4%. The material sequenced was PBMCs from the stem cell graft donor, taken from the stem cell graft. The receptors stem from a human donor who donated a stem cell graft to a child with aplastic anemia.

This clonotype appeared a few times. This sequence joins TRBV10-3 and TRBJ1-5; D might be TRBD1 (5 bases). This CDR3 has 15 residues. CDR1 is ENHRY, CDR2 SYGVKD, per germline. V was clipped by 1 base and J by 6 bases, with 13 bases between them. CDR3 DNA: TGTGCCATCAGTGAGTTCGGGGCGGCGAGTCAGCCCCAGCATTTT. Protein product: CAISEFGAASQPQHF.

CDR3: CASANSSGTYNEQFF. For the CDR3, the DNA is TGTGCCAGCGCCAACTCTAGCGGGACATACAATGAGCAGTTCTTC. This chain links TRBV27 with TRBJ2-1; 9 bases match TRBD2. Germline CDR1 reads MNHEY; CDR2 reads SMNVEV (reference sequence). This CDR3 comprises 15 residues. With 8 bases clipped from V and 4 bases from J, the junction kept 9 bases outside the gene matches.

This clonotype appeared a few times. This chain links TRBV7-7 with TRBJ2-3; possibly TRBD2 for D (6 bases). With 1 base removed from V and 0 bases from J, the gap between germline ends came to 11 bases. Germline V gene sequence: CDR1 SSHAT, CDR2 FNYEAQ (reference sequence). This CDR3 contains 16 residues. CDR3 nucleotides: TGTGCCAGCAGCTTAGTTCCGGGAGCTAGCACAGATACGCAGTATTTT. It encodes CASSLVPGASTDTQYF.

This clonotype turned up a few times. V gene TRBV18 combines with J gene TRBJ2-5; maybe TRBD1 (5 bases). The germline V and J ends were trimmed by 4 bases and 2 bases, with 11 bases remaining between them. This CDR3 has 14 residues. The germline V gene encodes CDR1 KGHSH and CDR2 LQKENI. The CDR3 DNA reads TGTGCCAGCTCACGTACCAAGGGGCAAGAGACCCAGTACTTC. Residues: CASSRTKGQETQYF.

The rearrangement joins TRBV6-2 or TRBV6-3 to TRBJ2-5; no definite D call. Trimming cost V 7 bases and J 2 bases, with 14 bases left between them. The length of the CDR3 is 14 residues. CDR1 and CDR2 from the germline V gene are MNHEY and SVGEGT. For the CDR3, the DNA is TGTGCCAGCACCTCTCGGGCGCTACAAGAGACCCAGTACTTC. Protein product: CASTSRALQETQYF.

The rearrangement joins TRBV5-1 to TRBJ2-6; 7 bases match TRBD2. V shed 0 bases, J shed 2 bases, and the junction held 5 bases outside the gene matches. This CDR3 contains 17 residues. Germline values: CDR1 SGHRS, CDR2 YFSETQ. For the CDR3, the DNA is TGCGCCAGCAGCTTGGCGCACAGCGGGACTGGGGCCAACGTCCTGACTTTC. It encodes CASSLAHSGTGANVLTF. The full variable domain, its missing parts supplied by reference TRBV5-1 and TRBJ2-6, is KAGVTQTPRYLIKTRGQQVTLSCSPISGHRSVSWYQQTPGQGLQFLFEYFSETQRNKGNFPGRFSGRQFSNSRSEMNVSTLELGDSALYLCASSLAHSGTGANVLTFGAGSRLTVL.

This chain links TRBV9 with TRBJ2-3; 13 positions match TRBD2. The CDR3 extends over 18 amino acids. V lost 3 bases, J lost 3 bases, and 10 bases stayed unmatched. Germline CDR1 SGDLS, CDR2 YYNGEE. The DNA of the CDR3 is TGTGCCAGCAGCGCCCTGCTGGGGACTAGCGGGAAAACAGATACGCAGTATTTT. It specifies CASSALLGTSGKTDTQYF.

This clonotype has a handful of counts. The chain is built from TRBV20-1 and TRBJ2-1; 10 bases agree with TRBD2. The CDR3 totals 15 residues. V shed 0 bases, J shed 6 bases, and the junction held 5 bases outside the gene matches. Looked up from germline, CDR1 is DFQATT and CDR2 is SNEGSKA (reference sequence). The CDR3 protein is CSARDSLAGINEQFF. CDR3 coding DNA: TGCAGTGCTAGAGATTCACTAGCGGGAATCAATGAGCAGTTCTTC.